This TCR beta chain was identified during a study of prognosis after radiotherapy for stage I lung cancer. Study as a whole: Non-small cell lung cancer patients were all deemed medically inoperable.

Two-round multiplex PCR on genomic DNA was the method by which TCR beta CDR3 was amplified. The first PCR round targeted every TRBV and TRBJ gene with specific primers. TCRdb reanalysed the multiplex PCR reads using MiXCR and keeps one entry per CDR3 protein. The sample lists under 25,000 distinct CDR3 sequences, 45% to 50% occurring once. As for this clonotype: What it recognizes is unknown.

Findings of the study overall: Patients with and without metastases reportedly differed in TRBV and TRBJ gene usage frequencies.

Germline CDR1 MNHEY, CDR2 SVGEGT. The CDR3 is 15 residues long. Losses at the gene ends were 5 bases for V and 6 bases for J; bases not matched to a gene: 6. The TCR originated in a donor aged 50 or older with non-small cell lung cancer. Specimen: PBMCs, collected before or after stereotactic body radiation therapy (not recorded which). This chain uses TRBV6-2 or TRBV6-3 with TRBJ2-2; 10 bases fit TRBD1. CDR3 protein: CASSLTDRGSGELFF. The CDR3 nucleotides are TGTGCCAGCAGTCTAACGGACAGGGGGTCCGGGGAGCTGTTTTTT.